This TCR beta chain comes out of a study of CD8 T cells in ankylosing spondylitis. TCRdb reprocessed the 5' RACE reads via MiXCR and lists one record per CDR3 protein. The data hold approximately 130,000 distinct CDR3 sequences, with 11% observed a single time. Many counts were recorded for this clonotype. Its cognate antigen is unknown. Study results and limitations: A motif of eight highly homologous TCR beta variants was seen as apparently characteristic of ankylosing spondylitis blood. Peripheral blood samples showed relatively rare disease-linked clones, and these clones were CD8+. Reportedly, significant enrichment of disease-linked clones occurred in matched ankylosing spondylitis synovial fluid. Certain motif variants had earlier appeared in reactive arthritis synovial fluid and blood.

The V gene's germline CDR1 is SEHNR and CDR2 FQNEAQ (reference sequence). The CDR3 consists of 16 residues. With 5 bases clipped from V and 0 bases from J, the junction kept 6 bases outside the gene matches. This TCR came from a female donor with ankylosing spondylitis or in good health (not recorded which). Sequences were obtained from blood, either unsorted or a sorted T cell fraction (not recorded which). The rearrangement uses TRBV7-9 and TRBJ1-5; the match to TRBD1 covers 8 bases. The CDR3 loop reads CASSPGTGNSNQPQHF. CDR3 nucleotide sequence: TGTGCCAGCAGCCCTGGGACAGGAAATAGCAATCAGCCCCAGCATTTT.